There are many counts of the clone carrying this T cell receptor (beta chain). What it recognizes is unknown. The sample comes from a study of identical twins. Study-wide points: It was possible that invariant MAIT and iNKT cells partly confounded the zero-insertion analyses. Fewer insertions characterized abundant cord blood beta clonotypes, whereas memory repertoires showed none. Weaker excess twin sharing was observed in beta out-of-frame sequences.

TCRdb re-called the 5' RACE reads through MiXCR, storing one row per CDR3 protein. The sample has some 200,000 distinct CDR3 sequences, about 7.5% seen once. The sample was also reused in another study, on yellow fever vaccine responses in identical twins.

This clonotype was obtained from a woman aged 18 to 35 in good health. Material for sequencing was memory (CD45RO+) T cells sorted from blood.

CDR3: CAISELGQGVSYNEQFF. The CDR3 nucleotides read TGTGCCATCAGTGAGTTGGGACAGGGAGTGTCCTACAATGAGCAGTTCTTC. The chain employs TRBV10-3 and TRBJ2-1, with TRBD1 matching 9 bases. This CDR3 has 17 amino acids. Germline CDR1 is ENHRY and CDR2 is SYGVKD. V lost 1 base, J lost 1 base, and 5 bases stayed unmatched.